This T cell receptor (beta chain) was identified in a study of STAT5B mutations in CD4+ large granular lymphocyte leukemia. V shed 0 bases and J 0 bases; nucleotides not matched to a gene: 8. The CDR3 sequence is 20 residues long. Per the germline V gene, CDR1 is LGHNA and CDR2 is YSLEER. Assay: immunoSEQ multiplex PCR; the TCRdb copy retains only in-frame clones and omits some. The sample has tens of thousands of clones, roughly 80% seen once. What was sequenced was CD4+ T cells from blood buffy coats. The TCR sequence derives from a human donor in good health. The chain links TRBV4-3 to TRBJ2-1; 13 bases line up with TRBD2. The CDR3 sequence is CASSQDLGLAGESSYNEQFF. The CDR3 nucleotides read TGCGCCAGCAGCCAAGATCTCGGACTAGCGGGGGAAAGCTCCTACAATGAGCAGTTCTTC.